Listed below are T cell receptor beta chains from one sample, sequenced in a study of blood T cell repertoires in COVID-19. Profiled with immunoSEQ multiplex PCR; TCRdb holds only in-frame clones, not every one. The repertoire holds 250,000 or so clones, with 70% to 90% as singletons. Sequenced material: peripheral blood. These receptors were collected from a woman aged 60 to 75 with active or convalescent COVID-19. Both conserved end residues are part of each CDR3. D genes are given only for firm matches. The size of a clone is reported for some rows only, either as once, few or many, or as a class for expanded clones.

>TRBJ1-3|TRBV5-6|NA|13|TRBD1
CASSPGGGNTIYF
TGTGCCAGCAGCCCAGGGGGTGGAAACACCATATATTTT
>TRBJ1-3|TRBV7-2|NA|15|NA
CASSFGGAHGNTIYF
TGTGCCAGCAGCTTTGGGGGGGCCCATGGAAACACCATATATTTT
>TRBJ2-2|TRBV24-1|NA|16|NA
CATSDLRQEGVGELFF
TGTGCCACCAGTGATTTGCGACAGGAAGGGGTCGGGGAGCTGTTTTTT
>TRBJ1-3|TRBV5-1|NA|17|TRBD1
CASSNFPTGNLGNTIYF
TGCGCCAGCAGCAACTTTCCGACAGGGAATTTAGGAAACACCATATATTTT
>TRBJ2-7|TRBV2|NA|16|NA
CASRSTAGLGSYEQYF
TGTGCCAGCAGATCCACAGCAGGGTTAGGGTCCTACGAGCAGTACTTC
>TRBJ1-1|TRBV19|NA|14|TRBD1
CASTLDRGPSEAFF
TGTGCCAGTACCCTGGACAGGGGGCCAAGTGAAGCTTTCTTT
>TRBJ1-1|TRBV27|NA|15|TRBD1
CASSLWTGGGSEAFF
TGTGCCAGCAGTTTATGGACAGGGGGCGGAAGTGAAGCTTTCTTT
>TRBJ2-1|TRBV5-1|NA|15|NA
CASSFQGSSYNEQFF
TGCGCCAGCAGCTTTCAGGGGAGCTCCTACAATGAGCAGTTCTTC
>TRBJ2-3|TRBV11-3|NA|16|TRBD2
CASSLLAVPSTDTQYF
TGTGCCAGCAGCCTACTAGCGGTCCCGAGCACAGATACGCAGTATTTT
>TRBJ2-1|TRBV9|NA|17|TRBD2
CASSTTLRRAGGNEQFF
TGTGCCAGCAGCACCACTCTTCGGAGAGCGGGAGGCAATGAGCAGTTCTTC
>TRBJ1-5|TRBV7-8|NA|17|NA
CASSLAGGRGISQPQHF
TGTGCCAGCAGCTTAGCGGGCGGCAGGGGAATAAGTCAGCCCCAGCATTTT
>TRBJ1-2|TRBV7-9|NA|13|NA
CASSSGAAYGYTF
TGTGCCAGCAGCTCTGGGGCCGCCTATGGCTACACCTTC
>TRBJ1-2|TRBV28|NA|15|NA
CASSLALARDYGYTF
TGTGCCAGCAGTTTAGCCCTTGCGCGTGACTATGGCTACACCTTC
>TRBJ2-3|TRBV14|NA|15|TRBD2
CASSQEAGGTDTQYF
TGTGCCAGCAGCCAAGAGGCGGGGGGCACAGATACGCAGTATTTT
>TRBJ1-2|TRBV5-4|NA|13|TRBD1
CASTQTGLGGYTF
TGTGCCAGCACCCAGACAGGGTTAGGCGGCTACACCTTC
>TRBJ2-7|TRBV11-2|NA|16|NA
CASSFQRGGGISEQYF
TGTGCCAGCAGCTTTCAGCGAGGTGGCGGGATCTCCGAGCAGTACTTC
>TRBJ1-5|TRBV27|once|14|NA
CASSFRRVDQPQHF
TGTGCCAGCAGTTTTCGCAGGGTCGATCAGCCCCAGCATTTT
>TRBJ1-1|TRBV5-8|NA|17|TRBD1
CASSLWQGALGNTEAFF
TGTGCCAGCAGCTTGTGGCAGGGGGCGCTTGGGAACACTGAAGCTTTCTTT
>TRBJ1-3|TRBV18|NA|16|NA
CASSPPGLRSGNTIYF
TGTGCCAGCTCACCACCGGGCTTACGCTCTGGAAACACCATATATTTT
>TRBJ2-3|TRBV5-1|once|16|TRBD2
CASRSGPGGSTDTQYF
TGCGCCAGCAGATCCGGCCCCGGGGGGAGCACAGATACGCAGTATTTT
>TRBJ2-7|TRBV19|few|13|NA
CASRAGFTYEQYF
TGTGCCAGTCGCGCGGGATTTACCTACGAGCAGTACTTC
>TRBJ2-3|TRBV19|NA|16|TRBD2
CASSPLQREFTDTQYF
TGTGCCAGTAGTCCTCTCCAGCGGGAGTTCACAGATACGCAGTATTTT
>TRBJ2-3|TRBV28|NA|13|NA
CASSNGITDTQYF
TGTGCCAGCAGTAACGGGATCACAGATACGCAGTATTTT
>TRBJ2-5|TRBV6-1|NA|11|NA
CASSDLGPQYF
TGTGCCAGCAGTGATCTGGGGCCCCAGTACTTC
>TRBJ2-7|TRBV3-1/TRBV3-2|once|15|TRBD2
CASSQGPSGTYEQYF
TGTGCCAGCAGCCAGGGACCTAGCGGGACCTACGAGCAGTACTTC
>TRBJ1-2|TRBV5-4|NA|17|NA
CASSLGSDTVQDYGYTF
TGTGCCAGCAGCTTGGGTTCGGACACGGTGCAGGACTATGGCTACACCTTC
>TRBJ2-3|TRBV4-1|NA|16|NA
CASSHNTGLATDTQYF
TGCGCCAGCAGCCATAACACCGGACTCGCCACAGATACGCAGTATTTT
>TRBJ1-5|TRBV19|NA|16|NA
CASSISRGGGNQPQHF
TGTGCCAGTAGTATAAGTCGCGGAGGAGGGAATCAGCCCCAGCATTTT
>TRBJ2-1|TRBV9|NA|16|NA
CASSVAGGGPYNEQFF
TGTGCCAGCAGCGTAGCTGGAGGGGGCCCCTACAATGAGCAGTTCTTC
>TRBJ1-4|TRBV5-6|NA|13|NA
CASSQGAEEKLFF
TGTGCCAGCAGCCAAGGGGCGGAGGAAAAACTGTTTTTT
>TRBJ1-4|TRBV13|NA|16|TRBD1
CASSSRDRVANEKLFF
TGTGCCAGCAGCTCCCGGGACAGGGTTGCTAATGAAAAACTGTTTTTT
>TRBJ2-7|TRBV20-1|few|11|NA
CSARDGYEQYF
TGCAGTGCTAGAGACGGGTACGAGCAGTACTTC
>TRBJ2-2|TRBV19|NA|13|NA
CASSIPSPGELFF
TGTGCCAGTAGTATCCCCTCCCCCGGGGAGCTGTTTTTT
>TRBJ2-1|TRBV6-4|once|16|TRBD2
CASSPRTSGGGNEQFF
TGTGCCAGCAGTCCCAGGACTAGCGGGGGAGGCAATGAGCAGTTCTTC
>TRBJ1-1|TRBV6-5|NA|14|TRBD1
CASSLGTGDTEAFF
TGTGCCAGCAGTCTCGGGACAGGGGATACTGAAGCTTTCTTT
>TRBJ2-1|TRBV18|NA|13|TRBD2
CASSRDYYNEQFF
TGTGCCAGCTCACGGGACTACTACAATGAGCAGTTCTTC
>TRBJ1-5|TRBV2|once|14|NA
CASSEGPGLQPQHF
TGTGCCAGCAGTGAAGGGCCCGGGTTGCAGCCCCAGCATTTT
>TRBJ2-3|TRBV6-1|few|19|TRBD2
CASSEFGGRLAVRTDTQYF
TGTGCCAGCAGTGAATTTGGGGGGAGACTAGCGGTTCGCACAGATACGCAGTATTTT
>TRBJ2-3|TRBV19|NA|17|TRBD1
CASSISGTATGTDTQYF
TGTGCCAGTAGTATCTCCGGGACAGCGACGGGCACAGATACGCAGTATTTT
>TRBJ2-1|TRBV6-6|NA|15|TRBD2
CASSYRGRGYNEQFF
TGTGCCAGCAGTTACCGCGGGAGAGGGTACAATGAGCAGTTCTTC
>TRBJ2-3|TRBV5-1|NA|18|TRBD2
CASSSGLAGNSGTDTQYF
TGCGCCAGCAGCTCGGGACTAGCGGGAAACTCTGGCACAGATACGCAGTATTTT
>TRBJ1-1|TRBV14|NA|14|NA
CASSWGGPNTEAFF
TGTGCCAGCAGCTGGGGCGGCCCGAACACTGAAGCTTTCTTT